A selection of T cell receptor beta chains follows, all from one sample in a study of CD8 T cells in ankylosing spondylitis. One entry per CDR3 protein results from TCRdb running MiXCR on the 5' RACE reads. The sample lists about 240,000 distinct CDR3 sequences, around a tenth seen once, with 6% to 8.5% in the top ten. Sequenced: blood, either unsorted or a sorted T cell fraction (not recorded which). The receptor set was obtained from a male donor with ankylosing spondylitis or in good health (not recorded which). Each CDR3 is given with its conserved first and last residue.

j_gene: TRBJ2-1; v_gene: TRBV20-1; len: 13; CDR3aa: CSATGDSYNEQFF
j_gene: TRBJ2-1; v_gene: TRBV5-1; len: 15; CDR3aa: CASTLLAGGQNEQFF
j_gene: TRBJ2-5; v_gene: TRBV20-1; len: 13; CDR3aa: CSVDRTPGETQYF
j_gene: TRBJ2-2; v_gene: TRBV6-4; len: 14; CDR3aa: CASSDSGDTGELFF
j_gene: TRBJ2-1; v_gene: TRBV25-1; len: 14; CDR3aa: CASTSSGWYNEQFF
j_gene: TRBJ2-5; v_gene: TRBV11-2; len: 14; CDR3aa: CASSPSSGAETQYF
j_gene: TRBJ2-1; v_gene: TRBV20-1; len: 16; CDR3aa: CSANHQETSVQRGQFF
j_gene: TRBJ1-5; v_gene: TRBV7-9; len: 13; CDR3aa: CASSPGQNQPQHF
j_gene: TRBJ2-5; v_gene: TRBV28; len: 12; CDR3aa: CASQDGSETQYF
j_gene: TRBJ2-3; v_gene: TRBV7-3; len: 15; CDR3aa: CASSRSGGATDTQYF
j_gene: TRBJ2-7; v_gene: TRBV3-1; len: 15; CDR3aa: CASSQDEASPLEQYF
j_gene: TRBJ2-1; v_gene: TRBV5-1; len: 15; CDR3aa: CASSLAGLGQNEQFF
j_gene: TRBJ1-5; v_gene: TRBV15; len: 16; CDR3aa: CATSRDRRGGDQPQHF
j_gene: TRBJ2-3; v_gene: TRBV20-1; len: 18; CDR3aa: CSAALIPKTSGHTDTQYF
j_gene: TRBJ2-3; v_gene: TRBV20-1; len: 15; CDR3aa: CSAEPTDQRGDTQYF
j_gene: TRBJ2-5; v_gene: TRBV5-1; len: 16; CDR3aa: CASRLGFTEVRETQYF
j_gene: TRBJ2-1; v_gene: TRBV28; len: 14; CDR3aa: CASSGLAGNNEQFF
j_gene: TRBJ2-7; v_gene: TRBV4-1; len: 15; CDR3aa: CASSQDQTRGYEQYF
j_gene: TRBJ2-3; v_gene: TRBV4-2; len: 15; CDR3aa: CASSVRLVTSDTQYF
j_gene: TRBJ1-2; v_gene: TRBV5-1; len: 15; CDR3aa: CASSLGPWTGYGYTF
j_gene: TRBJ1-6; v_gene: TRBV12-3/TRBV12-4; len: 12; CDR3aa: CASSFYNSPLHF
j_gene: TRBJ2-5; v_gene: TRBV3-1; len: 15; CDR3aa: CASFSWTSGQETQYF
j_gene: TRBJ2-3; v_gene: TRBV25-1; len: 19; CDR3aa: CASSENPGTSANHTDTQYF
j_gene: TRBJ2-1; v_gene: TRBV2; len: 13; CDR3aa: CASSEEKYNEQFF
j_gene: TRBJ2-5; v_gene: TRBV29-1; len: 11; CDR3aa: CSVTSQETQYF
j_gene: TRBJ1-2; v_gene: TRBV27; len: 13; CDR3aa: CASMDRVGYGYTF
j_gene: TRBJ1-5; v_gene: TRBV12-3/TRBV12-4; len: 14; CDR3aa: CASSLSRSDQPQHF
j_gene: TRBJ2-1; v_gene: TRBV15; len: 16; CDR3aa: CATNTLRSGGYNEQFF
j_gene: TRBJ2-1; v_gene: TRBV5-6; len: 14; CDR3aa: CASSLDGRYNEQFF
j_gene: TRBJ1-1; v_gene: TRBV5-1; len: 15; CDR3aa: CASSLATGVGTEAFF
j_gene: TRBJ2-3; v_gene: TRBV29-1; len: 13; CDR3aa: CSVRGGGTDTQYF
j_gene: TRBJ2-1; v_gene: TRBV9; len: 15; CDR3aa: CASSVARDRANEQFF
j_gene: TRBJ2-1; v_gene: TRBV5-6; len: 15; CDR3aa: CASSTGLASYNEQFF
j_gene: TRBJ1-4; v_gene: TRBV3-1; len: 15; CDR3aa: CASSQEKGGGEKLFF
j_gene: TRBJ2-3; v_gene: TRBV7-2; len: 15; CDR3aa: CTSSILGASTDTQYF
j_gene: TRBJ2-7; v_gene: TRBV7-3; len: 13; CDR3aa: CASPRLESYEQYF
j_gene: TRBJ2-1; v_gene: TRBV10-2; len: 14; CDR3aa: CASKIAGGGNEQFF
j_gene: TRBJ2-1; v_gene: TRBV5-1; len: 13; CDR3aa: CASSLVPYSEQFF
j_gene: TRBJ2-1; v_gene: TRBV14; len: 17; CDR3aa: CASSLRPAQGALNEQFF
j_gene: TRBJ2-7; v_gene: TRBV20-1; len: 14; CDR3aa: CSARDRVNYYEQYF
j_gene: TRBJ2-2; v_gene: TRBV11-2; len: 14; CDR3aa: CASSFLQGDGELFF
j_gene: TRBJ1-5; v_gene: TRBV4-1; len: 15; CDR3aa: CASSQGPASNQPQHF
j_gene: TRBJ2-3; v_gene: TRBV9; len: 14; CDR3aa: CASSPRSLTDTQYF
j_gene: TRBJ2-5; v_gene: TRBV12-3/TRBV12-4; len: 17; CDR3aa: CASSPEYWTDHRETQYF
j_gene: TRBJ2-1; v_gene: TRBV6-1; len: 15; CDR3aa: CASRVGGTYYNEQFF
j_gene: TRBJ1-1; v_gene: TRBV18; len: 12; CDR3aa: CASSPSPFEAFF
j_gene: TRBJ2-1; v_gene: TRBV7-3; len: 13; CDR3aa: CASSLRTSGEQFF
j_gene: TRBJ2-2; v_gene: TRBV3-1; len: 14; CDR3aa: CASSPSINTGELFF
j_gene: TRBJ2-7; v_gene: TRBV5-1; len: 15; CDR3aa: CASSLDVGTSYEQYF
j_gene: TRBJ2-1; v_gene: TRBV12-3/TRBV12-4; len: 16; CDR3aa: CASAQPEGQPQGEQFF
j_gene: TRBJ2-7; v_gene: TRBV4-1; len: 15; CDR3aa: CASSQAGGLSYEQYF
j_gene: TRBJ2-1; v_gene: TRBV5-1; len: 15; CDR3aa: CASTPGQGVYNEQFF
j_gene: TRBJ1-6; v_gene: TRBV11-2; len: 14; CDR3aa: CASSLARDFSPLHF
j_gene: TRBJ1-2; v_gene: TRBV27; len: 19; CDR3aa: CASSLKPRGQGSVGVGYTF